Given below is one T cell receptor beta chain in context. The sample originates from a study of blood T cell repertoires in COVID-19. Study-wide background: Whether acute or convalescent, the COVID-19 samples came from the United States, Italy and Spain. In each case, the material was cDNA or gDNA derived from T cells, B-cell-depleted T cells, or PBMCs.

Under the authors' procedure: How many nucleated cells were present was estimated from reference gene primer amplification. The repertoire was sequenced with immunoSEQ multiplex PCR; TCRdb's copy has only in-frame clones and lacks some. That table gives V, J and clone size, and the DNA gave D and trimming. The repertoire includes about 190,000 clones, around 85% of them detected once, and 9.5% to 15% sits in the top ten. The CDR3 spans 12 residues. Germline CDR1 ENHRY, CDR2 SYGVKD. Trimming shortened V by 4 bases and J by 0 bases, and 4 bases separated the two germline ends. The sequence was collected from a woman in her fifties or sixties with acute or convalescent COVID-19. The sequencing input was peripheral blood. V and J are TRBV10-3 and TRBJ2-7; the D is unclear. The DNA for the CDR3 is TGTGCCATCAGTGGCAGCTCCTACGAGCAGTACTTC. Amino acids: CAISGSSYEQYF.